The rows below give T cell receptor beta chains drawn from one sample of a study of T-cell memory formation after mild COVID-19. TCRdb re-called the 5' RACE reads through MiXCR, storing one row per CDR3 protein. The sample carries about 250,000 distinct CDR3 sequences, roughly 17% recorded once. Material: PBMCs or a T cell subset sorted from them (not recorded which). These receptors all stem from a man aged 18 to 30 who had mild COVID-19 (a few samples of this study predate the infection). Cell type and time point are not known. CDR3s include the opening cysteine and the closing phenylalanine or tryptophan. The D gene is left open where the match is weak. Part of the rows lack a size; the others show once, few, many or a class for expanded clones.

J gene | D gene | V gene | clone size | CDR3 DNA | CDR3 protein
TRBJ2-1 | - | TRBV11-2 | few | TGTGCCAGCAGCTTGGGAGGCTTTGAGCAGTTCTTC | CASSLGGFEQFF
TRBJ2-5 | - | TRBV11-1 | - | TGTGCCAGCAGCTTAGGCTGGTCAGAGACCCAGTACTTC | CASSLGWSETQYF
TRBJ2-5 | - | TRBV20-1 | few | TGCAGTGCTCCAGGACCGGACCAAGAGACCCAGTACTTC | CSAPGPDQETQYF
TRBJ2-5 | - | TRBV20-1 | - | TGCAGTGCTGGGGCCCTAGGAGGGGGTGAGACCCAGTACTTC | CSAGALGGGETQYF
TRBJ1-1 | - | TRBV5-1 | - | TGCGCCAGCAGCTTGAACCCCTCGTGGGGGATGAACACTGAAGCTTTCTTT | CASSLNPSWGMNTEAFF
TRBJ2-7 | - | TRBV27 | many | TGTGCCAGCAGTTTTTCGGGTACTTTCTACGAGCAGTACTTC | CASSFSGTFYEQYF
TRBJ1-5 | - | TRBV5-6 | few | TGTGCCAGCAGCTTGTCGGTGAGCAATCAGCCCCAGCATTTT | CASSLSVSNQPQHF
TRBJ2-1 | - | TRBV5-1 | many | TGCGCCAGCAGCCCGCCCGGGGGAGGAAATGAGCAGTTCTTC | CASSPPGGGNEQFF
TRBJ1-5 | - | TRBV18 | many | TGTGCCAGCTCAACAAGCCCAGGGGACAATCAGCCCCAGCATTTT | CASSTSPGDNQPQHF
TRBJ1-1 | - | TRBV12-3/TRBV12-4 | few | TGTGCCAGCAGTTCGGCGACTGAAGCTTTCTTT | CASSSATEAFF
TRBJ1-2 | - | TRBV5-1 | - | TGCGCCAGCAGCTTGGCCAAGGGTGCCTATGGCTACACCTTC | CASSLAKGAYGYTF
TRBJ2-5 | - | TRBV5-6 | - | TGTGCCAGCAGCTTGACAGGGGCGGGGGAGACCCAGTACTTC | CASSLTGAGETQYF
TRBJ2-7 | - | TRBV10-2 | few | TGCGCCAGCAGTGTTAGGCCCAGTTCCTACGAGCAGTACTTC | CASSVRPSSYEQYF
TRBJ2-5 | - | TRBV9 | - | TGTGCCAGCAGCGTCGAGACAGGACAAGAGACCCAGTACTTC | CASSVETGQETQYF
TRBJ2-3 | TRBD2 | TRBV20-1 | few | TGCAGTGCTCTACGGGGGGTCACAGATACGCAGTATTTT | CSALRGVTDTQYF
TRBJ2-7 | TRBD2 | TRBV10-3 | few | TGTGCCATCAGTCCGCGGACTAGCGGGATCTACGAGCAGTACTTC | CAISPRTSGIYEQYF
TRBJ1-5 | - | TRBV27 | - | TGTGCCAGCAGTTTGGCCAGGCCGGGCAATCAGCCCCAGCATTTT | CASSLARPGNQPQHF
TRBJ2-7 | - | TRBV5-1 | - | TGCGCCAGCAGCTTTGAGAGTCCCTACGAGCAGTACTTC | CASSFESPYEQYF
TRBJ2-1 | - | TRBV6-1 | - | TGTGCCAGCAGCCCCGGAACAGGGTATGCCGATGAGCAGTTCTTC | CASSPGTGYADEQFF
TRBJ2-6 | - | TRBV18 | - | TGTGCCAGCTCACTCCCGACAGATGATTCTGGGGCCAACGTCCTGACTTTC | CASSLPTDDSGANVLTF
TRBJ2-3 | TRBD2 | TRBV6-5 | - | TGTGCCAGCAGTTATAGGGCTAGCGGGGGGTCAGATACGCAGTATTTT | CASSYRASGGSDTQYF
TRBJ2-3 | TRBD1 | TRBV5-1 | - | TGCGCCAGCAGCAGTGACAGGGGCGAGGATACGCAGTATTTT | CASSSDRGEDTQYF
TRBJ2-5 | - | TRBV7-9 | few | TGTGCCAGCAGCTCTCGGGACAAGAGAGAGACCCAGTACTTC | CASSSRDKRETQYF
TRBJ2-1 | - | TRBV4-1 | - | TGCGCCAGCAGCCAAGCCACTTCCGGGTTGCGTCTGGCTGAGCAGTTCTTC | CASSQATSGLRLAEQFF
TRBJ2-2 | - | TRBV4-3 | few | TGCGCCAGCAGCCCGCGGCCAGGGTTTGGCGACGGGGAGCTGTTTTTT | CASSPRPGFGDGELFF
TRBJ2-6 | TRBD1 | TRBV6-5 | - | TGTGCCAGCAGTCTCCTATCGGGACAGATTTCTGGGGCCAACGTCCTGACTTTC | CASSLLSGQISGANVLTF
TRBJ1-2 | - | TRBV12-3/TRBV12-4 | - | TGTGCCAGCAGTTTAGAGATCTATGGCTACACCTTC | CASSLEIYGYTF
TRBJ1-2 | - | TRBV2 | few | TGTGCCAGCAGTGTTGACAGAAATGGCTACACCTTC | CASSVDRNGYTF